This is a list of T cell receptor beta chains from one sample in a study of identical twins. From the 5' RACE reads, TCRdb called clonotypes with MiXCR, one entry per CDR3 protein. This sample has about 490,000 distinct CDR3 sequences; nearly 15% occur once, and the top ten carry about 0.4%. These data were also reused for a study on yellow fever vaccine responses in identical twins.

The sample taken for sequencing was CD4+ T cells sorted from blood. These receptors all come from a woman in her late teens or twenties in good health. Each CDR3 is given with its conserved first and last residue. D genes are given only for firm matches. Expanded clones get a size class; other rows say once, few or many, or leave the size out.

TRBD2,17,TRBV10-3,TRBJ2-5,.,TGTGCCATCAGTGAACGACTAGCGGGAGGACCACAAGAGACCCAGTACTTC,CAISERLAGGPQETQYF
TRBD1,16,TRBV19,TRBJ2-1,many,TGTGCCAGTAGTATAGATGTCAACAGGGGTCACAATGAGCAGTTCTTC,CASSIDVNRGHNEQFF
TRBD2,14,TRBV12-3/TRBV12-4,TRBJ2-5,many,TGTGCCAGCAGTTCCCGGACTAGATGGGAGACCCAGTACTTC,CASSSRTRWETQYF
.,14,TRBV20-1,TRBJ2-2,few,TGCAGTGCCCGGGACGACACGGCGGGCGGGGAGCTGTTTTTT,CSARDDTAGGELFF
TRBD2,14,TRBV10-3,TRBJ2-1,many,TGTGCCATCAATGCCCAGCGGGAAAACAATGAGCAGTTCTTC,CAINAQRENNEQFF
TRBD1,17,TRBV27,TRBJ1-2,.,TGTGCCAGCAGTTTTGTGGACAGGGGGCGCAGGAACTATGGCTACACCTTC,CASSFVDRGRRNYGYTF
TRBD2,18,TRBV11-2,TRBJ2-3,many,TGTGCCAGCAGCAAGAAGTGGACTAGCAGTATCGGCACAGATACGCAGTATTTT,CASSKKWTSSIGTDTQYF
.,17,TRBV5-1,TRBJ2-1,.,TGCGCCAGCAGCCCGGCCCGCTACGAAGGGGAGGATAATGAGCAGTTCTTC,CASSPARYEGEDNEQFF
.,15,TRBV5-1,TRBJ2-1,few,TGCGCCAGCAGTGTCGCTCCGGGAACCAACAATGAGCAGTTCTTC,CASSVAPGTNNEQFF
.,12,TRBV5-1,TRBJ1-1,few,TGCGCCAGCAGCTTGGGGATAGGTGAAGCTTTCTTT,CASSLGIGEAFF
TRBD2,13,TRBV19,TRBJ2-1,few,TGTGCCAGTACTAAGCGGGAGACGAATGAGCAGTTCTTC,CASTKRETNEQFF
TRBD2,14,TRBV20-1,TRBJ2-1,.,TGCAGTGCCGGGGGCGGGAGGGGCTACAATGAGCAGTTCTTC,CSAGGGRGYNEQFF
.,12,TRBV12-3/TRBV12-4,TRBJ1-4,few,TGTGCCAGCAGTTTTGTGGGTGAAAAACTGTTTTTT,CASSFVGEKLFF
.,16,TRBV24-1,TRBJ2-1,.,TGTGCCACCAGTGATCCTTCAAGTGACCTTTACAATGAGCAGTTCTTC,CATSDPSSDLYNEQFF
TRBD2,17,TRBV4-2,TRBJ2-7,.,TGTGCCAGCAGCCAAAGGCTAGCGGGTCTTGGGGACTACGAGCAGTACTTC,CASSQRLAGLGDYEQYF
.,16,TRBV2,TRBJ1-1,.,TGTGCCAGCAGTTACGTCAGGGCGACCGTGAACACTGAAGCTTTCTTT,CASSYVRATVNTEAFF
TRBD1,13,TRBV27,TRBJ2-3,many,TGTGCCAGCAGCCGGACAGGGGGAGATACGCAGTATTTT,CASSRTGGDTQYF